The next 23 T cell receptor beta chains were all read from a single sample in a study of T cell responses to AZD1222 COVID-19 vaccine. Assay used: immunoSEQ multiplex PCR; TCRdb lists only in-frame clones, some missing. The sample lists tens of thousands of clones; 88% were seen once. Sequenced here: peripheral blood, sampled 28 days after the second dose of the MenACWY control vaccine. Receptors originate from an adult who received the MenACWY meningococcal vaccine as a control.

The chain employs TRBV24-1 and TRBJ2-1, with TRBD1 matching 9 bases. Germline assignment: CDR1 KGHDR and CDR2 SFDVKD. This CDR3 contains 17 residues. Trimming at V came to 3 bases and at J to 4 bases, leaving 9 bases not matched to a gene. The DNA of the CDR3 is TGTGCCACCAGTGATGGGGCCGGGACAGGGATTTACAATGAGCAGTTCTTC. This sequence encodes CATSDGAGTGIYNEQFF.

The chain employs TRBV6-1 and TRBJ2-7; 11 bases line up with TRBD1. Germline V gene lookup returns CDR1 MNHNS and CDR2 SASEGT. The CDR3 runs 16 residues. Trimming cost V 4 bases and J 3 bases; bases outside gene matches: 8. As DNA, the CDR3 is TGTGCCAGCAGTGCCTTGGGGACAGGGGGACTCTACGAGCAGTACTTC. Its protein is CASSALGTGGLYEQYF.

Comments on this clone: Compared with germline, one end of the junction differs, possibly owing to a read error. This sequence joins TRBV18 and TRBJ2-2; 10 nucleotides line up with TRBD2. The germline CDR1 and CDR2 sequences are KGHSH and LQKENI. This CDR3 spans 17 amino acids. The CDR3 loop reads CAGSHPGSSGSTGELFF. DNA of the CDR3: TGTGCCGGCTCCCACCCTGGGTCTAGCGGGAGCACCGGGGAGCTGTTTTTT.

A remark on this clone: The same CDR3 also results from other DNA sequences found in this sample. The V call is TRBV5-1, the J call TRBJ2-3; a weak D match, TRBD1 (5 bases). The CDR3 is 16 amino acids. V lost 4 bases to trimming and J lost 1 base, with 16 bases between them. Germline loops: CDR1 SGHRS, CDR2 YFSETQ. CDR3 protein: CASSLEGERGTDTQYF. CDR3 bases: TGCGCCAGCAGCCTGGAAGGGGAAAGGGGCACAGATACGCAGTATTTT.

The chain links TRBV18 to TRBJ2-7; 8 bases agree with TRBD1. Germline CDR1 and CDR2: KGHSH and LQKENI. The CDR3 has 18 amino acids. Losses at the gene ends were 7 bases for V and 2 bases for J; bases not matched to a gene: 19. The CDR3, as DNA: TGTGCCAGCTTACCCACCTTGGGGACAGGACAGGAGACCTACGAGCAGTACTTC. Amino acids: CASLPTLGTGQETYEQYF.

This chain's CDR3 is CAISESTRGSTYEQYF. CDR3 DNA sequence: TGTGCCATCAGTGAGTCGACTCGGGGCAGTACCTACGAGCAGTACTTC. The rearrangement uses TRBV10-3 and TRBJ2-7, with D perhaps given as TRBD1 or TRBD2 (5 bases each). CDR1 is ENHRY, CDR2 SYGVKD, per germline. The CDR3 spans 16 residues. Trimming shortened V by 0 bases and J by 2 bases, and 14 bases separated the two germline ends.

The CDR3 DNA reads as TGTGCCAGCAGCCAGACCCTGACTAGAGTGGGCGAGCAGTACTTC. This gives the protein CASSQTLTRVGEQYF. J is TRBJ2-7 and V is TRBV3-1 (or the pseudogene TRBV3-2), with D maybe TRBD2 (6 bases). CDR3 size: 15 residues. CDR1 and CDR2 from the germline V gene are LGHDT and YNNKEL (reference sequence). Trimming pared 3 bases from V and 6 bases from J, leaving 18 bases between.

The rearrangement links TRBV2 to TRBJ1-5, with a possible D match to TRBD1 (6 bases). Germline V gene sequence: CDR1 SNHLY, CDR2 FYNNEI. This CDR3 has 13 residues. Trimming removed 5 bases at V and 7 bases at J, with 12 bases between. The CDR3 sequence: CASSLQGRQPQHF. CDR3 in DNA: TGTGCCAGCAGTTTACAGGGTAGGCAGCCCCAGCATTTT.

The CDR3 DNA sequence: TGTGCCAGTAGCCGGGACAGGGACGAGCAGTACTTC. Its protein is CASSRDRDEQYF. The chain has TRBV19 and TRBJ2-7, with 9 bases identical to TRBD1. Germline lookup yields CDR1 LNHDA and CDR2 SQIVND (reference sequence). The V gene end was trimmed by 6 bases and the J gene end by 5 bases; junction bases not matched to a gene: 2. CDR3 size: 12 residues.

V is TRBV5-1 and J is TRBJ2-1; 10 positions match TRBD2. The CDR3 extends over 16 amino acids. J gave up 4 bases and V 2 bases, and 6 bases lay outside the gene matches. In germline, CDR1 is SGHRS, CDR2 YFSETQ. In DNA form, the CDR3 reads TGCGCCAGCAGCTTTTCAAGCGGGGGGGTATACAATGAGCAGTTCTTC. This translates into CASSFSSGGVYNEQFF. Using reference TRBV5-1 and TRBJ2-1 for the parts outside the CDR3, the full variable domain is KAGVTQTPRYLIKTRGQQVTLSCSPISGHRSVSWYQQTPGQGLQFLFEYFSETQRNKGNFPGRFSGRQFSNSRSEMNVSTLELGDSALYLCASSFSSGGVYNEQFFGPGTRLTVL.

This chain joins TRBV4-1 and TRBJ1-1, with 8 bases fitting TRBD1. The CDR3 runs to 14 residues. The ends lost 3 bases at V and 4 bases at J; junction bases unmatched: 4. Germline loops: CDR1 MGHRA, CDR2 YSYEKL. The CDR3 loop reads CASSHGQGVTEAFF. CDR3 coding DNA: TGCGCCAGCAGCCATGGACAGGGCGTCACTGAAGCTTTCTTT.

J is TRBJ2-1 and V is TRBV19; either TRBD1 or TRBD2 may fit D (5 bases each). Deletions cut 5 bases from V and 1 base from J, with 9 bases between. Germline values: CDR1 LNHDA, CDR2 SQIVND (reference sequence). CDR3 length: 14 residues. The CDR3 spells CASSVRGSYNEQFF. The CDR3 DNA reads as TGTGCCAGTAGTGTGAGGGGTTCCTACAATGAGCAGTTCTTC.

The chain couples TRBV5-1 to TRBJ1-2; perhaps TRBD1 as D (5 bases). Trimming removed 4 bases from V and 4 bases from J, with 14 bases in between. Germline CDR1 is SGHRS and CDR2 is YFSETQ. The CDR3 runs to 14 residues. The CDR3 reads CASSPEGEAYGYTF. CDR3 nucleotides: TGCGCCAGCAGCCCGGAAGGGGAGGCCTATGGCTACACCTTC.

The rearrangement links TRBV7-9 to TRBJ2-1, with 8 bases that match TRBD1. The CDR3 has 15 residues. Losses at the gene ends were 6 bases for V and 3 bases for J; bases not matched to a gene: 7. Germline CDR1 is SEHNR and CDR2 is FQNEAQ (reference sequence). CDR3 DNA: TGTGCCAGCAGTCCCCCCGGGACAGGCTACAATGAGCAGTTCTTC. Translation gives CASSPPGTGYNEQFF.

J is TRBJ2-7 and V is TRBV6-5; TRBD2 matches at 7 bases. V trimming: 5 bases; J trimming: 2 bases; junction bases outside the gene matches: 3. Germline loops: CDR1 MNHEY, CDR2 SVGAGI. The CDR3 contains 13 residues. The CDR3 reads CASSRDYTYEQYF. The CDR3 DNA sequence: TGTGCCAGCAGTCGGGACTACACCTACGAGCAGTACTTC.

This clone was counted once. V gene TRBV27 combines with J gene TRBJ1-3, with D unclear. V lost 4 bases and J 1 base, leaving 14 bases between the germline ends. CDR1 MNHEY and CDR2 SMNVEV come from the germline V gene (reference sequence). The CDR3 consists of 16 residues. CDR3 amino acids: CASSSISGRSGNTIYF. The CDR3 coding sequence is TGTGCCAGCAGTTCCATATCCGGTAGATCTGGAAACACCATATATTTT.

The chain employs TRBV7-9 and TRBJ1-4; TRBD1 matches at 9 bases. This CDR3 spans 16 amino acids. Germline V gene sequence: CDR1 SEHNR, CDR2 FQNEAQ (reference sequence). V trimming: 5 bases; J trimming: 8 bases; junction bases outside the gene matches: 12. The CDR3 nucleotides read TGTGCCAGCAGCCCCGCCGTCTGGGACAGGGCAGAAAAACTGTTTTTT. Translation: CASSPAVWDRAEKLFF.

The V and J genes are TRBV10-3 and TRBJ2-5; tentatively, D is TRBD2 (6 bases). The ends were cut back, 8 bases at V and 2 bases at J, with 9 bases in the middle. The CDR3 consists of 12 residues. Germline-derived CDR1 and CDR2 are ENHRY and SYGVKD. CDR3 DNA: TGTGCCATCGGGACTGCACAAGAGACCCAGTACTTC. Its translation is CAIGTAQETQYF.

The chain employs TRBV4-1 and TRBJ2-7, with D tentatively TRBD1 (5 bases). The V end lost 0 bases, the J end lost 2 bases, and 11 bases lay between the germline ends. The V gene's germline CDR1 is MGHRA and CDR2 YSYEKL. CDR3 length: 15 residues. Written as DNA, the CDR3 is TGCGCCAGCAGCCAAGACTCATCCAGGGCCTACGAGCAGTACTTC. It translates to CASSQDSSRAYEQYF.

The chain joins TRBV4-3 to TRBJ1-5; D ambiguous. Germline V lookup: CDR1 LGHNA, CDR2 YSLEER. The V gene lost 1 base and the J gene lost 3 bases, with 7 bases spanning the gap. This CDR3 spans 14 amino acids. The CDR3 DNA is TGCGCCAGCAGCCAAGTCGTCAACAATCAGCCCCAGCATTTT. Its translation: CASSQVVNNQPQHF.

The gene calls are TRBV15 and TRBJ1-5; 9 bases fit TRBD1. The V gene's germline CDR1 is LNHNV and CDR2 YYDKDF (reference sequence). The CDR3 totals 13 residues. The ends lost 5 bases at V and 5 bases at J; junction bases unmatched: 1. This chain's CDR3 is CATSRDRDQPQHF. The CDR3 nucleotides are TGTGCCACCAGCCGGGACAGGGATCAGCCCCAGCATTTT.

The chain carries TRBV5-1 and TRBJ2-1, with D possibly matching TRBD1 (6 bases). The V gene's germline CDR1 is SGHRS and CDR2 YFSETQ. Trimming left V 0 bases short and J 4 bases short, with 14 bases between. The CDR3 is made up of 16 amino acids. For the CDR3, the DNA is TGCGCCAGCAGCTTGGAGACACAAGACAGGTACAATGAGCAGTTCTTC. Protein sequence: CASSLETQDRYNEQFF.

In its sample, this clone was seen a few times. V and J are TRBV5-1 and TRBJ2-5; 7 bases match TRBD1. The CDR3 consists of 14 residues. The ends lost 4 bases at V and 0 bases at J; junction bases unmatched: 3. From germline, CDR1 is SGHRS and CDR2 YFSETQ. CDR3 sequence reads: CASSPGQDQETQYF. CDR3 in DNA: TGCGCCAGCAGCCCAGGACAGGACCAAGAGACCCAGTACTTC.